This paragraph reports one T cell receptor (beta chain). The antigen is not known. From the 5' RACE reads, TCRdb called clonotypes with MiXCR, one entry per CDR3 protein. This table has about 730,000 distinct CDR3 sequences, around 20% appearing once. The data originate from a study of identical twins. Overall study findings and caveats: Whereas memory repertoires showed no such difference, abundant cord blood beta clonotypes carried fewer insertions. Researchers reported excess low generation probability among twin-shared out-of-frame alpha sequences.

These sequences were also reported in another study, on T cells expressing NK-cell markers.

The sequencing input was PBMCs. The sequence was obtained from a woman aged 18-29 years in good health.

The CDR3 nucleotides read TGTGCCAGCAGCTACCGGACAGGGGGCACCGGGGAGCTGTTTTTT. Amino acid sequence: CASSYRTGGTGELFF. The rearrangement uses TRBV7-9 and TRBJ2-2, with 10 bases matching TRBD1. V trimming: 4 bases; J trimming: 4 bases; junction bases outside the gene matches: 3. Looked up from germline, CDR1 is SEHNR and CDR2 is FQNEAQ (reference sequence). The CDR3 runs 15 residues.